Each of the 12 T cell receptor beta chains below was sequenced from the same sample in a study of T cell responses to AZD1222 COVID-19 vaccine. Repertoires were generated with immunoSEQ multiplex PCR, while TCRdb's copy carries only in-frame clones and drops some. The sample holds about 56,000 clones, 86% seen once. Specimen: peripheral blood, collected 28 days after the second AZD1222 dose. These receptors were collected from an adult who received the AZD1222 COVID-19 vaccine.

CDR3 in DNA: TGTGCCAGCAGCGTGTACTACGAGCAGTACTTC. Translated, it gives CASSVYYEQYF. This chain connects TRBV28 to TRBJ2-7; D gene uncertain. CDR3 length equals 11 residues. Germline V gene data show CDR1 as MDHEN and CDR2 as SYDVKM. V lost 6 bases and J lost 3, with 6 bases in between.

The chain couples TRBV6-5 to TRBJ2-2, with D unresolved. The length of the CDR3 is 13 residues. Trimming cost V 2 bases and J 2 bases, with 3 bases left between them. The germline CDR1 and CDR2 sequences are MNHEY and SVGAGI. In DNA form, the CDR3 reads TGTGCCAGCAGTTACGTAAACACCGGGGAGCTGTTTTTT. Its protein is CASSYVNTGELFF.

The rearrangement joins TRBV19 to TRBJ2-3; 9 bases are shared with TRBD2. The V segment lost 3 bases and the J segment 2 bases; nucleotides outside the gene matches: 6. The CDR3 is 16 amino acids. Looked up from germline, CDR1 is LNHDA and CDR2 is SQIVND (reference sequence). The CDR3, as DNA: TGTGCCAGTAGTATCTTACTAGCGGGTTACACAGATACGCAGTATTTT. It specifies CASSILLAGYTDTQYF.

This rearrangement joins TRBV15 to TRBJ2-2, with a weak D call TRBD1 (7 bases). V lost 5 bases to trimming and J lost 7 bases, with 11 bases between them. Germline-derived CDR1 and CDR2 are LNHNV and YYDKDF (reference sequence). This CDR3 is built from 13 residues. The CDR3 nucleotides are TGTGCCACCAGCCCAGGGGGAGGCGGGGAGCTGTTTTTT. Translating it yields CATSPGGGGELFF. The whole variable domain, remainder taken from reference TRBV15 and TRBJ2-2, is DAMVIQNPRYQVTQFGKPVTLSCSQTLNHNVMYWYQQKSSQAPKLLFHYYDKDFNNEADTPDNFQSRRPNTSFCFLDIRSPGLGDTAMYLCATSPGGGGELFFGEGSRLTVL.

With regard to this clone: A read error may account for a junction end that differs from germline. Other DNA sequences within the sample encode an identical CDR3. The chain is built from TRBV7-2 and TRBJ2-7, with TRBD1 matching 7 bases. Germline assignment: CDR1 SGHTA and CDR2 FQGNSA. This CDR3 spans 15 amino acids. CDR3 coding DNA: TGTGCCAGCAGCTTAACCGGGACAGCTTCCTACGAGCAATACTTC. Translating it yields CASSLTGTASYEQYF.

The chain recombines TRBV18 with TRBJ1-1, with a tentative D call TRBD1 (5 bases). The CDR3 has 13 residues. V gave up 3 bases and J gave up 2 bases, with 7 bases separating them. Germline CDR1 and CDR2: KGHSH and LQKENI. The CDR3 bases are TGTGCCAGCTCACCGGGGGGAAACACTGAAGCTTTCTTT. It translates to CASSPGGNTEAFF.

The chain has TRBV28 and TRBJ1-5; perhaps TRBD1 as D (6 bases). Germline CDR1 reads MDHEN; CDR2 reads SYDVKM. V was pared by 7 bases and J by 7 bases, with 17 bases between. The CDR3 covers 14 residues. The CDR3, as DNA: TGTGCCAGCAACGGGGGCACAGGGCGGCAGCCCCAGCATTTT. As protein: CASNGGTGRQPQHF.

Only one count was recorded for this clone. The chain uses TRBV6-5 and TRBJ2-7, with D hard to call. V lost 4 bases to trimming and J lost 2 bases, with 9 bases between them. CDR1 and CDR2 (germline): MNHEY, SVGAGI. The CDR3 length is 13 residues. The CDR3 nucleotides are TGTGCCAGCAGTTCCCTGCTCCCCTACGAGCAGTACTTC. Translated, it gives CASSSLLPYEQYF.

On this clone: At one boundary the junction diverges from the germline segment, which might be a read error. V usage is TRBV6-1 and J usage is TRBJ2-6; D might be TRBD2 (5 bases). The CDR3 is 16 residues long. Germline V gives CDR1 MNHNS, CDR2 SASEGT. The CDR3 nucleotides read TGTGCCAGCAGTCAAGCGCGGGTGGCTGGGGCCAACGTCCTGACTTTC. Its protein is CASSQARVAGANVLTF.

The chain combines TRBV5-1 with TRBJ1-2; D unclear. The CDR3 loop spans 15 amino acids. V dropped 10 bases and J dropped 2 bases, with 21 bases sitting between them. Looked up from germline, CDR1 is SGHRS and CDR2 is YFSETQ. CDR3: CASAWGAGANYGYTF. Written as DNA, the CDR3 is TGCGCCTCAGCCTGGGGTGCGGGAGCGAACTATGGCTACACCTTC.

In this sample, this clone turned up once. The chain joins TRBV28 to TRBJ1-2; possible D gene TRBD1, 5 bases. The CDR3 is made up of 13 amino acids. V gave up 3 bases and J gave up 8 bases, with 13 bases separating them. Germline CDR1 is MDHEN and CDR2 is SYDVKM. The CDR3 DNA reads as TGTGCCAGCAGTTTTCAGGGAGACAGAGGCTACACCTTC. It encodes CASSFQGDRGYTF.

V is TRBV5-1 and J is TRBJ2-1; 13 bases fit TRBD2. V shed 2 bases and J 1 base; nucleotides not matched to a gene: 6. CDR1 and CDR2 from the germline V gene are SGHRS and YFSETQ. The CDR3 is 18 amino acids. The CDR3 DNA reads TGCGCCAGCAGCTTTCGGACTAGCGGGAGTAGGTCCTACAATGAGCAGTTCTTC. It encodes CASSFRTSGSRSYNEQFF.